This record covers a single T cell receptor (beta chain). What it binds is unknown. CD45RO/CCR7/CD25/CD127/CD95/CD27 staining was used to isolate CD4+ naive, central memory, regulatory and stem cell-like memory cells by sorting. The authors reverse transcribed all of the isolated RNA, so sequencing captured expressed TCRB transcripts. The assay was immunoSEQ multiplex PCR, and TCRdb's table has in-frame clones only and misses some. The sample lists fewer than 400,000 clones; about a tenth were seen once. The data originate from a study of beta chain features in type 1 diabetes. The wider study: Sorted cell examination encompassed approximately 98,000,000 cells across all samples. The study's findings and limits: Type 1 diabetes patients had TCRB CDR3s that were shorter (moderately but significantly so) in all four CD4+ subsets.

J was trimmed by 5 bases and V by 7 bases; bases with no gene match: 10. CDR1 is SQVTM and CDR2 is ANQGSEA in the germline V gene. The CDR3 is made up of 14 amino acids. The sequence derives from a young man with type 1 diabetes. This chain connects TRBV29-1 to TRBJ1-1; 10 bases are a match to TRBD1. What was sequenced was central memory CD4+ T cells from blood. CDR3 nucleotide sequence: TGCAGCGGTCGACAGGGGACAGGGGAAACTGAAGCTTTCTTT. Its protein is CSGRQGTGETEAFF.